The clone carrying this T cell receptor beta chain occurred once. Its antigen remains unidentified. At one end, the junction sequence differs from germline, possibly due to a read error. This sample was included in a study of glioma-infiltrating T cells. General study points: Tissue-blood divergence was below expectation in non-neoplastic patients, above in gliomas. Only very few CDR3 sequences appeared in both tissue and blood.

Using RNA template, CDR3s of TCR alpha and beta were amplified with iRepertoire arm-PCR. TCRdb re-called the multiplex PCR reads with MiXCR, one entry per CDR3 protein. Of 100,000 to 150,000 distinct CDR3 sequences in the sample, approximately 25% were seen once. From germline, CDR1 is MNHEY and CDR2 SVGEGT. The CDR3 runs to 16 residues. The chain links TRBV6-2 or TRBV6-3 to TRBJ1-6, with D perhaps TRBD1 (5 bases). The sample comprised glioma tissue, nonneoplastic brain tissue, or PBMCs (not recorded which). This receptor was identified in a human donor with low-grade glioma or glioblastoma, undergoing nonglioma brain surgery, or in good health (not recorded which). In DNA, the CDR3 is TGTGCCAGCAGTTACTCGGGTCAGGGAGGCACGGCATCCCTCCACTTC. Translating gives CASSYSGQGGTASLHF.